The 24 T cell receptor beta chains listed next were all sequenced from one sample in a study of shared clonotypes between healthy human individuals (TCRdb year 2020). Libraries were made using the immunoSEQ multiplex PCR assay. Held by TCRdb, this immuneACCESS table contains in-frame sequences only and omits some clones. Under half of the omission traces to an unresolved V gene where checked; the cause of the rest is unknown. This sample comprises some 2,000,000 clones, over 85% of them detected only once. The leading ten clones occupy around 1.1% of the sample. CD8 naive samples consisted of CD45RO-negative cells that were positively selected for CCR7, yielding a CD45RA+CCR7+ population without TemRA cells. The sample comprised naive CD8+ T cells sorted from blood. According to the study, the label for this sample's cell subset or site signals: CD45RA+CCR7+. The receptors were sampled from a man between 18 and 35 years old in good health.

The chain combines TRBV5-1 with TRBJ1-1; unclear D gene. CDR1 and CDR2 from the germline V gene are SGHRS and YFSETQ. V was trimmed by 1 base and J by 5 bases, leaving 15 bases between them. The CDR3 has 15 amino acids. The CDR3 DNA follows: TGCGCCAGCAGCTTGAGTGGGTTGGGAGGTACTGAAGCTTTCTTT. Translation gives CASSLSGLGGTEAFF.

V gene TRBV6-5 combines with J gene TRBJ2-1, with D hard to call. The germline CDR1 and CDR2 sequences are MNHEY and SVGAGI. Deletions cut 0 bases from V and 1 base from J, with 4 bases between. The CDR3 runs to 14 residues. Written as DNA, the CDR3 is TGTGCCAGCAGTTACTCGGCATCCTACAATGAGCAGTTCTTC. This encodes CASSYSASYNEQFF.

This chain joins TRBV4-1 and TRBJ1-5, with D tentatively TRBD1 (5 bases). The germline gives CDR1 MGHRA, CDR2 YSYEKL. This CDR3 region has 17 residues. Trimming removed 2 bases at V and 3 bases at J, with 17 bases between. The CDR3 is CASSQFVGASSNQPQHF. CDR3 coding DNA: TGCGCCAGCAGCCAATTTGTAGGGGCGAGTTCCAATCAGCCCCAGCATTTT.

This clone was counted a single time. The chain links TRBV11-2 to TRBJ2-1; no firm D call. The V gene's germline CDR1 is SGHAT and CDR2 FQNNGV. The ends were cut back, 1 base at V and 10 bases at J, with 8 bases in the middle. CDR3 length: 12 residues. The chain's CDR3 is CASSLVVGEQFF. Here the CDR3 DNA reads TGTGCCAGCAGCTTAGTGGTCGGAGAGCAGTTCTTC.

Regarding this clone: Other DNA variants within this sample encode the same CDR3. This chain joins TRBV30 and TRBJ2-7; a possible D gene is TRBD2 (6 bases). The V end was cut by 0 bases, the J end by 2 bases, with 11 bases between. The V gene's germline CDR1 is GTSNPN and CDR2 SVGIG (reference sequence). This CDR3 contains 14 residues. CDR3 sequence: CAWSVGGSTYEQYF. The CDR3 nucleotides are TGTGCCTGGAGTGTAGGAGGGAGTACCTACGAGCAGTACTTC. The full variable domain, its missing parts supplied by reference TRBV30 and TRBJ2-7, is SQTIHQWPATLVQPVGSPLSLECTVEGTSNPNLYWYRQAAGRGLQLLFYSVGIGQISSEVPQNLSASRPQDRQFILSSKKLLLSDSGFYLCAWSVGGSTYEQYFGPGTRLTVT.

The chain has TRBV6-6 and TRBJ2-3; TRBD2 aligns across 9 bases. This CDR3 spans 15 amino acids. The V segment lost 6 bases and the J segment 4 bases; nucleotides outside the gene matches: 8. Per the germline V gene, CDR1 is MNHNY and CDR2 is SVGAGI (reference sequence). The CDR3 here is CASRLGLALPDTQYF. The CDR3 DNA reads TGTGCCAGCAGGCTAGGACTAGCGCTCCCAGATACGCAGTATTTT.

The chain has TRBV28 and TRBJ1-3; perhaps TRBD1 as D (6 bases). This CDR3 is 16 amino acids long. The germline V gene has CDR1 MDHEN and CDR2 SYDVKM. V gave up 3 bases and J gave up 0 bases, with 12 bases separating them. The CDR3 spells CASSFRDIHSGNTIYF. The CDR3 DNA reads as TGTGCCAGCAGTTTTCGGGACATCCACTCTGGAAACACCATATATTTT.

This clone was seen a single time. V is TRBV2 and J is TRBJ2-7, with D perhaps matching TRBD1 (5 bases). CDR3 length: 14 residues. V was shortened by 2 bases and J by 3 bases, with 11 bases between the two germline ends. CDR1 SNHLY and CDR2 FYNNEI come from the germline V gene. The CDR3 DNA sequence: TGTGCCAGCAGTGAATGGGTCCAGGGCTACGAGCAGTACTTC. Its translation: CASSEWVQGYEQYF.

Here the CDR3 DNA reads TGTGCCTGGAGTGTCGGACAGGATAGACAGCCCCAGCATTTT. It specifies CAWSVGQDRQPQHF. The V and J genes are TRBV30 and TRBJ1-5, with 7 bases aligning to TRBD1. This CDR3 spans 14 amino acids. V dropped 0 bases and J dropped 7; count of bases not matched to a gene: 6. Germline loops: CDR1 GTSNPN, CDR2 SVGIG (reference sequence).

V and J are TRBV5-1 and TRBJ1-1, with D possibly being TRBD1 (6 bases). Germline CDR1 SGHRS, CDR2 YFSETQ. V was pared by 6 bases and J by 3 bases, with 12 bases between. The CDR3 runs to 13 residues. CDR3 in DNA: TGCGCCAGCAACAGGGTGGGGGACACTGAAGCTTTCTTT. It codes for CASNRVGDTEAFF.

A remark on this clone: The identical CDR3 is also encoded by other nucleotide sequences in the sample. The rearrangement links TRBV6-5 to TRBJ1-1; TRBD1 might be the D (5 bases). Germline-derived CDR1 and CDR2 are MNHEY and SVGAGI. The CDR3 sequence is 14 residues long. The V end lost 2 bases, the J end lost 5 bases, and 12 bases lay between the germline ends. This CDR3 is CASSYGQGGTEAFF. The CDR3 DNA sequence: TGTGCCAGCAGTTACGGGCAGGGAGGTACTGAAGCTTTCTTT.

This clone showed up just once. The chain uses TRBV5-1 and TRBJ2-2; D may match TRBD1 or TRBD2 (5 bases each). The germline CDR1 and CDR2 sequences are SGHRS and YFSETQ. This CDR3 has 15 amino acids. Trimming left V 1 base short and J 3 bases short, with 10 bases between. CDR3 nucleotides: TGCGCCAGCAGCTTGAGGGACCCTGACACCGGGGAGCTGTTTTTT. It is translated as CASSLRDPDTGELFF.

J is TRBJ1-2 and V is TRBV30, with a possible D match to TRBD1 (6 bases). V was pared by 3 bases and J by 2 bases, with 16 bases between. The length of the CDR3 is 15 residues. Germline V gives CDR1 GTSNPN, CDR2 SVGIG (reference sequence). CDR3 nucleotides: TGTGCCTGGAGGGGGGCAGGGAACATAAACTATGGCTACACCTTC. This gives the protein CAWRGAGNINYGYTF.

Concerning this clone: This CDR3 is also generated by other DNA sequences in the sample. This chain uses TRBV4-3 with TRBJ2-3, with a weak D call TRBD1 (5 bases). The CDR3 extends over 16 amino acids. CDR1 is LGHNA, CDR2 YSLEER, per germline. With 0 bases removed from V and 0 bases from J, the gap between germline ends came to 10 bases. The CDR3 reads CASSQEAGPSTDTQYF. CDR3 DNA: TGCGCCAGCAGCCAAGAGGCAGGGCCTAGCACAGATACGCAGTATTTT.

The chain recombines TRBV5-1 with TRBJ2-2; 14 bases line up with TRBD2. Looked up from germline, CDR1 is SGHRS and CDR2 is YFSETQ. The length of the CDR3 is 18 residues. The J segment lost 5 bases and the V segment lost 4 bases, leaving 10 bases of the junction unmatched. This chain's CDR3 is CASSPWGLAGVGTGELFF. CDR3 sequence (DNA): TGCGCCAGCAGCCCCTGGGGACTAGCGGGAGTAGGGACCGGGGAGCTGTTTTTT.

The gene calls are TRBV7-2 and TRBJ2-2; D is possibly TRBD2 (6 bases). This CDR3 is built from 16 residues. Deletions cut 4 bases from V and 1 base from J, with 13 bases between. Germline-derived CDR1 and CDR2 are SGHTA and FQGNSA. CDR3 amino acids: CASSSGLRENTGELFF. DNA of the CDR3: TGTGCCAGCAGCTCCGGGTTGCGGGAGAACACCGGGGAGCTGTTTTTT.

The chain combines TRBV15 with TRBJ2-5; maybe TRBD2 (6 bases). Looked up from germline, CDR1 is LNHNV and CDR2 is YYDKDF (reference sequence). The CDR3 runs 19 residues. Trimming pared 0 bases from V and 5 bases from J, leaving 25 bases between. In DNA, the CDR3 is TGTGCCACCAGCAGAGATCGAACGGACGGAGGGCCTAATCGTGAGACCCAGTACTTC. It encodes CATSRDRTDGGPNRETQYF.

This chain connects TRBV5-5 to TRBJ1-2, with a tentative D call TRBD1 (5 bases). V was shortened by 5 bases and J by 5 bases, with 22 bases between the two germline ends. The CDR3 totals 16 residues. CDR1 is SGHKS and CDR2 is YYEKEE in the germline V gene (reference sequence). This CDR3 reads CASSEAPSRELYGYTF. In DNA form, the CDR3 reads TGTGCCAGCAGTGAGGCGCCGAGCAGGGAACTTTATGGCTACACCTTC.

V usage is TRBV29-1 and J usage is TRBJ1-2, with TRBD1 matching 8 bases. Germline V gene lookup returns CDR1 SQVTM and CDR2 ANQGSEA. After removal of 3 bases from V and 1 base from J, the junction contained 4 bases not matched to a gene. This CDR3 has 14 amino acids. DNA for the CDR3: TGCAGCGTTGACTGGACAGGGAGTAACTATGGCTACACCTTC. The encoded protein is CSVDWTGSNYGYTF.

V and J are TRBV4-1 and TRBJ2-5; no firm D call. Germline CDR1 and CDR2: MGHRA and YSYEKL. This CDR3 has 18 residues. Trimming removed 0 bases at V and 5 bases at J, with 22 bases between. CDR3 loop: CASSQDIDSFGLLETQYF. CDR3 DNA: TGCGCCAGCAGCCAAGATATAGATAGCTTCGGGTTGTTGGAGACCCAGTACTTC.

As for this clone: This sample includes further DNA sequences coding for the same CDR3. The chain carries TRBV5-4 and TRBJ2-6; unclear D gene. V lost 0 bases and J 0 bases, leaving 4 bases between the germline ends. Germline CDR1 and CDR2: SGHNT and YYREEE (reference sequence). The CDR3 totals 15 residues. The CDR3 DNA reads TGTGCCAGCAGCTTGGACAGCTCTGGGGCCAACGTCCTGACTTTC. Translated, it gives CASSLDSSGANVLTF.

The chain uses TRBV9 and TRBJ2-1; 7 bases agree with TRBD2. V lost 5 bases and J lost 10; bases outside the gene matches: 9. Germline assignment: CDR1 SGDLS and CDR2 YYNGEE. This CDR3 contains 13 residues. CDR3 in amino acids: CASRGLGSYEQFF. The CDR3 bases are TGTGCCAGCAGAGGACTAGGAAGCTACGAGCAGTTCTTC.

The chain is built from TRBV6-7 and TRBJ2-7; a weak D match, TRBD1 (6 bases). TRBV6-7 has ORF status, its function being uncertain. This CDR3 has 15 residues. Trimming removed 2 bases from V and 5 bases from J, with 16 bases in between. The CDR3 here is CASSYLSAGVHEQYF. CDR3 in DNA: TGTGCCAGCAGTTACCTTTCTGCAGGGGTCCACGAGCAGTACTTC.

Notes on this clone: Other DNA sequences of this sample code for an identical CDR3. This chain links TRBV4-1 with TRBJ2-7; D is perhaps TRBD1 or TRBD2 (5 bases each). The CDR3 runs 14 residues. CDR1 is MGHRA and CDR2 is YSYEKL in the germline V gene. V was pared by 4 bases and J by 2 bases, with 12 bases between. CDR3 sequence (DNA): TGCGCCAGCAGCCCTAGGGACGGGACCTACGAGCAGTACTTC. Translation gives CASSPRDGTYEQYF.